This passage covers 2 T cell receptor beta chains from one sample sequenced in a study of beta chain features in type 1 diabetes. Study-wide findings and caveats: A moderate, significant TCRB CDR3 shortening appeared in type 1 diabetes across four CD4+ subsets.

Their target antigens are unknown. Reverse transcription of all isolated RNA meant that expressed TCRB transcripts were sequenced. Generated by immunoSEQ multiplex PCR, the TCRdb table keeps only in-frame clones and is missing some. The sample lists about 160,000 clones; approximately 62% were seen once. Material: naive CD4+ T cells from blood. The receptors stem from a man in his thirties or forties with type 1 diabetes.

The J gene is TRBJ2-5, the V gene TRBV29-1; the D gene is possibly TRBD2 (6 bases). Between the trimmed V and J ends, which lost 8 bases and 5 bases, there was a span of 18 bases. The germline V gene has CDR1 SQVTM and CDR2 ANQGSEA. The CDR3 runs 13 residues. In DNA, the CDR3 is TGCAGCCTAAAGTGGGGCGGGGCGGAGACCCAGTACTTC. Translation gives CSLKWGGAETQYF.

The V gene is TRBV7-2, the J gene TRBJ2-1, with D perhaps TRBD1 (5 bases). Trimming left V 1 base short and J 13 bases short, with 11 bases between. Germline loops: CDR1 SGHTA, CDR2 FQGNSA. The CDR3 has 12 amino acids. CDR3 nucleotide sequence: TGTGCCAGCAGCTTAGAAGGGGTAGGACAGTTCTTC. Its protein is CASSLEGVGQFF.